This T cell receptor (beta chain) was observed in a study of T cells in Graves' hyperthyroidism and ophthalmopathy. About the research overall: Blood from the periphery was taken at initial diagnosis, before any treatment.

This clonotype was detected a few times. This may come from a read error, since a much larger clone is one base off. An absence of ophthalmopathy progression within 18 months meant stable Graves' hyperthyroidism. Each diagnosis drew on symptoms, thyroxine, TRAb, thyroid ultrasound and orbital computed tomography findings. From 9 to 10 ml of fresh peripheral blood, PBMCs were isolated. CDR3 length equals 13 residues. Germline CDR1 and CDR2: SGHRS and YFSETQ. Researchers amplified the TCR beta CDR3 regions from RNA transcripts. The HTBI primer set served for first-round RT-PCR of the TCR CDR3. TCRdb analysed the multiplex PCR reads with MiXCR anew, one entry per CDR3 protein. The sample contains approximately 400,000 distinct CDR3 sequences, more than 20% of which appear only once.

The gene calls are TRBV5-1 and TRBJ2-7; TRBD2 might be the D (5 bases). Sequencing was done on a sample of blood. The source is a man in his fifties with Graves' hyperthyroidism. The CDR3 DNA reads TGCGCCAGCAGCTTGTCCGGGAACTACGAGCAGCACTTC. Its translation: CASSLSGNYEQHF.